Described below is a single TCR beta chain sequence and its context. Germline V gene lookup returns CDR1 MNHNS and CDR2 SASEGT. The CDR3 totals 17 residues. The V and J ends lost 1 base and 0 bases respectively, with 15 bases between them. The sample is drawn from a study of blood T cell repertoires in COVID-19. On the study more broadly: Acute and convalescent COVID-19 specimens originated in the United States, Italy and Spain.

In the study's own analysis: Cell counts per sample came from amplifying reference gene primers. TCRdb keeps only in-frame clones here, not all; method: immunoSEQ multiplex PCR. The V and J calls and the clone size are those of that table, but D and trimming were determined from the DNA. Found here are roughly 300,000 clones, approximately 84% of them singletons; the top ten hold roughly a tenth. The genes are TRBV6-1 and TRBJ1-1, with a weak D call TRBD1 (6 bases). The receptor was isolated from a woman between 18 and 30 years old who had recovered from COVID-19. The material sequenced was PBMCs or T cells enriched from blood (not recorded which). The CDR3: CASSEGTARMMNTEAFF. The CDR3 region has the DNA TGTGCCAGCAGTGAAGGGACAGCCAGGATGATGAACACTGAAGCTTTCTTT.